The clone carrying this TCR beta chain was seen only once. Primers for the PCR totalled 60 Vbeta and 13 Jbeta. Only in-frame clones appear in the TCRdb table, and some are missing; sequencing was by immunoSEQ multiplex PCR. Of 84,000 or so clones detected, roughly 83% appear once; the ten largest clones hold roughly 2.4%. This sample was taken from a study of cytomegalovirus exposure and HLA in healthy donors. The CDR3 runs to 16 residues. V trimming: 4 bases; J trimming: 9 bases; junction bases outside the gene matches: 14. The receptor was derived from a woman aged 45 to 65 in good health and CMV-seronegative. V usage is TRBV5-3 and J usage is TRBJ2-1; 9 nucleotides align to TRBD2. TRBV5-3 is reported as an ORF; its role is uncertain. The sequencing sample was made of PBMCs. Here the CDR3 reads CARSGIAGDYFGEQFF. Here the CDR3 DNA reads TGTGCCAGAAGCGGGATAGCGGGAGATTATTTTGGTGAGCAGTTCTTC.